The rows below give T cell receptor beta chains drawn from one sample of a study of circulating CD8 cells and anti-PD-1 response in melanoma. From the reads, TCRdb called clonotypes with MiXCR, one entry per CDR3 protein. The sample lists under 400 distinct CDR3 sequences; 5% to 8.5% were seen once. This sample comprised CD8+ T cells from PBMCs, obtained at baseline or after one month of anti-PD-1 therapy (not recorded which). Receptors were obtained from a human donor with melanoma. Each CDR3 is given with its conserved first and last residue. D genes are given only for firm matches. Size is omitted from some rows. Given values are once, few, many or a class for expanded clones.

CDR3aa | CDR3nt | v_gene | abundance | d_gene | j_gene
CASSLGPAPYEQYF | TGTGCCAGCAGCTTAGGCCCGGCGCCCTACGAGCAGTACTTC | TRBV11-2 | medium-sized | . | TRBJ2-7
CASSQYLGGGDRAYEQYF | TGCGCCAGCAGCCAGTACCTGGGGGGCGGGGACAGAGCCTACGAGCAGTACTTC | TRBV4-3 | medium-sized | . | TRBJ2-7
CASSAPGEGYNEQFF | TGTGCCAGCAGCGCCCCCGGGGAGGGCTACAATGAGCAGTTCTTC | TRBV9 | large | TRBD2 | TRBJ2-1
CASSLVGGIYEQYF | TGTGCCAGCAGCTTAGTAGGCGGGATCTACGAGCAGTACTTC | TRBV7-2 | medium-sized | . | TRBJ2-7
CASRPPGTVSYEQYF | TGTGCCAGCAGACCCCCCGGGACGGTCTCCTACGAGCAGTACTTC | TRBV7-9 | medium-sized | . | TRBJ2-7
CASSQGHYYLNEQFF | TGCGCCAGCAGCCAAGGGCATTACTACTTGAATGAGCAGTTCTTC | TRBV4-3 | large | . | TRBJ2-1
CASSQDPGQSNQPQHF | TGTGCCAGCAGCCAAGACCCTGGACAGTCCAATCAGCCCCAGCATTTT | TRBV4-2 | . | . | TRBJ1-5
CASSPGVAGGTDTQYF | TGTGCCAGCAGCCCCGGGGTAGCGGGAGGCACAGATACGCAGTATTTT | TRBV7-3 | medium-sized | TRBD2 | TRBJ2-3
CASSEVQGQLLSGANVLTF | TGTGCCAGCAGTGAAGTGCAGGGGCAACTACTCTCTGGGGCCAACGTCCTGACTTTC | TRBV2 | large | . | TRBJ2-6
CASRQGQASYEQYF | TGTGCCAGCAGACAGGGACAGGCATCCTACGAGCAGTACTTC | TRBV28 | large | TRBD1 | TRBJ2-7
CASSDLTSGSYNEQFF | TGTGCCAGCAGCGATCTAACTAGCGGGAGCTACAATGAGCAGTTCTTC | TRBV9 | medium-sized | TRBD2 | TRBJ2-1
CASSEYGTGGKREQYF | TGTGCCAGCAGTGAATATGGGACAGGGGGTAAACGGGAGCAGTACTTC | TRBV6-1 | large | TRBD1 | TRBJ2-7
CARGLAGVHEQYF | TGTGCCAGGGGACTAGCGGGGGTCCACGAGCAGTACTTC | TRBV2 | large | TRBD2 | TRBJ2-7
CASSRRTGGIYEQYF | TGTGCCAGCAGTCGCCGGACAGGGGGTATCTACGAGCAGTATTTC | TRBV6-2/TRBV6-3 | . | TRBD1 | TRBJ2-7